One and the same sample provided the 20 T cell receptor beta chains below, sequenced in a study of Tregs in tolerant kidney transplant recipients. Sequencing was performed with immunoSEQ multiplex PCR; in TCRdb, only in-frame clones are kept and a portion is missing. The table has about 240,000 clones, approximately 84% seen once. The sequenced sample consisted of CD4+ T cells from blood. These receptors originate from a human donor in good health.

V and J are TRBV5-8 and TRBJ2-7, with 8 nucleotides matching TRBD1. Germline CDR1 is SGHTS and CDR2 is YDEGEE. V gave up 5 bases and J gave up 3 bases; unmatched junction bases: 13. CDR3 size: 16 residues. The CDR3 sequence is CASRLAGGLGLYEQYF. CDR3 sequence (DNA): TGTGCCAGCAGACTCGCAGGGGGCTTGGGGCTCTACGAGCAGTACTTC.

This chain links TRBV5-6 with TRBJ1-3; no definite D call. Germline V gene lookup returns CDR1 SGHDT and CDR2 YYEEEE. V gave up 4 bases and J gave up 0 bases, with 8 bases separating them. The CDR3 covers 14 residues. The CDR3 DNA follows: TGTGCCAGCAGCGCCGGGTCCTCTGGAAACACCATATATTTT. Translating gives CASSAGSSGNTIYF.

This clone was seen only once. The V gene is TRBV7-6, the J gene TRBJ2-1; a possible D gene is TRBD2 (6 bases). CDR3 length equals 17 residues. V lost 5 bases and J lost 0, with 17 bases in between. Per the germline V gene, CDR1 is SGHVS and CDR2 is FNYEAQ. CDR3 residues: CASSHGGTASSYNEQFF. In DNA, the CDR3 is TGTGCCAGCAGCCATGGGGGGACCGCGAGCTCCTACAATGAGCAGTTCTTC. Drawing the rest from reference TRBV7-6 and TRBJ2-1, the complete variable domain is GAGVSQSPRYKVTKRGQDVALRCDPISGHVSLYWYRQALGQGPEFLTYFNYEAQQDKSGLPNDRFSAERPEGSISTLTIQRTEQRDSAMYRCASSHGGTASSYNEQFFGPGTRLTVL.

The chain is built from TRBV6-5 and TRBJ1-5, with D uncertain. The CDR3 consists of 13 residues. In germline, CDR1 is MNHEY, CDR2 SVGAGI. The germline V and J ends were trimmed by 8 bases and 2 bases, with 10 bases remaining between them. The CDR3: CASDRAGNQPQHF. For the CDR3, the DNA is TGTGCCAGCGATAGGGCAGGCAATCAGCCCCAGCATTTT.

V is TRBV6-1 and J is TRBJ2-5; the D gene is possibly TRBD2 (5 bases). The DNA matches TRBJ2-7 better at its end, which makes the J call doubtful. The CDR3 loop spans 15 amino acids. Germline values: CDR1 MNHNS, CDR2 SASEGT. CDR3 amino acids: CASSEAGLLSYEQYF. In DNA form, the CDR3 reads TGTGCCAGCAGTGAAGCAGGACTTCTCTCCTACGAGCAGTACTTC.

With respect to this clone: The sample carries other DNA sequences with the same CDR3. This chain joins TRBV11-2 and TRBJ1-6; D perhaps matches TRBD1 (6 bases). The CDR3 spans 15 residues. Germline assignment: CDR1 SGHAT and CDR2 FQNNGV. Deletions cut 6 bases from V and 9 bases from J, with 18 bases between. CDR3 DNA sequence: TGTGCCAGCAGTGGCGGACAGACGTTTGGTTCACCCCTCCACTTT. Its translation is CASSGGQTFGSPLHF.

This sequence joins TRBV15 and TRBJ2-2; TRBD2 aligns across 8 bases. The CDR3 is 17 residues long. Looked up from germline, CDR1 is LNHNV and CDR2 is YYDKDF (reference sequence). The V segment lost 1 base and the J segment 5 bases; nucleotides outside the gene matches: 9. CDR3 residues: CATSRVKVAGSTGELFF. In DNA, the CDR3 is TGTGCCACCAGCAGAGTGAAGGTAGCGGGAAGTACCGGGGAGCTGTTTTTT.

In its sample, this clone was seen a few times. In the same sample, other DNA sequences code for this CDR3. This CDR3 reads CASSPQSSYNSPLHF. The DNA of the CDR3 is TGTGCCAGCTCACCACAGAGCTCCTATAATTCACCCCTCCACTTT. The chain couples TRBV18 to TRBJ1-6; D call uncertain. The V gene lost 1 base and the J gene lost 0 bases, with 4 bases spanning the gap. This CDR3 has 15 amino acids. Looked up from germline, CDR1 is KGHSH and CDR2 is LQKENI.

The chain uses TRBV29-1 and TRBJ2-2, with a possible D match to TRBD2 (5 bases). Germline values: CDR1 SQVTM, CDR2 ANQGSEA. V lost 5 bases and J 5 bases, leaving 6 bases between the germline ends. This CDR3 region has 11 residues. The CDR3 region is CSVSGTGELFF. In nucleotides, the CDR3 is TGCAGCGTTAGCGGTACCGGGGAGCTGTTTTTT.

This chain connects TRBV7-9 to TRBJ1-2; D is uncertain. The CDR3 is 13 residues long. Trimming shortened V by 1 base and J by 7 bases, and 10 bases separated the two germline ends. CDR1 and CDR2 (germline): SEHNR, FQNEAQ (reference sequence). CDR3 amino acids: CASSLGTAVGYTF. The CDR3 coding sequence is TGTGCCAGCAGCTTAGGGACCGCCGTTGGCTACACCTTC.

The J gene is TRBJ2-3, the V gene TRBV15; 9 bases align to TRBD1. V dropped 7 bases and J dropped 2; count of bases not matched to a gene: 7. The CDR3 is 15 residues long. The V gene's germline CDR1 is LNHNV and CDR2 YYDKDF (reference sequence). The CDR3 coding sequence is TGTGCCACCAAAGACAGGGGGTCCACCACAGATACGCAGTATTTT. It specifies CATKDRGSTTDTQYF.

This clone was counted only a few times. The chain's CDR3 is CASSMGQALSIEKLFF. The CDR3 nucleotides are TGTGCCAGTAGTATGGGGCAGGCCCTTTCCATTGAAAAACTGTTTTTT. The chain joins TRBV19 to TRBJ1-4; a weak D match, TRBD1 (5 bases). The CDR3 contains 16 residues. Germline V gene data show CDR1 as LNHDA and CDR2 as SQIVND (reference sequence). V was clipped by 3 bases and J by 7 bases, with 18 bases between them.

The rearrangement links TRBV9 to TRBJ1-2; 7 nucleotides line up with TRBD1. The CDR3 is 15 amino acids. The germline V gene has CDR1 SGDLS and CDR2 YYNGEE. The ends lost 2 bases at V and 3 bases at J; junction bases unmatched: 7. The chain's CDR3 is CASSVDRAEDYGYTF. The CDR3 nucleotides are TGTGCCAGCAGCGTCGACAGGGCCGAGGACTATGGCTACACCTTC.

The chain combines TRBV19 with TRBJ2-5; D is ambiguous. Between the trimmed V and J ends, which lost 5 bases and 4 bases, there was a span of 11 bases. This CDR3 comprises 13 residues. Germline assignment: CDR1 LNHDA and CDR2 SQIVND (reference sequence). CDR3 nucleotides: TGTGCCAGTAGTCCCTCGGGCCCAGAGACCCAGTACTTC. Amino acids: CASSPSGPETQYF.

The gene calls are TRBV5-6 and TRBJ1-4; TRBD1 agrees at 7 bases. This CDR3 is 15 amino acids long. V lost 4 bases to trimming and J lost 0 bases; unmatched junction nucleotides: 3. Germline values: CDR1 SGHDT, CDR2 YYEEEE. In DNA, the CDR3 is TGTGCCAGCAGCCGACAGGGCTCAACTAATGAAAAACTGTTTTTT. Translating gives CASSRQGSTNEKLFF.

This chain joins TRBV6-6 and TRBJ2-7, with unresolved D. The CDR3 is 14 amino acids. The V gene lost 2 bases and the J gene lost 5 bases, with 13 bases spanning the gap. From germline, CDR1 is MNHNY and CDR2 SVGAGI (reference sequence). The chain's CDR3 is CASSYPPAGDEQYF. For the CDR3, the DNA is TGTGCCAGCAGTTACCCCCCCGCTGGAGACGAGCAGTACTTC.

This clone is a singleton in its sample. The V and J genes are TRBV18 and TRBJ1-2; a weak D match, TRBD1 (5 bases). The V and J ends lost 2 bases and 4 bases respectively, with 11 bases between them. This CDR3 region has 14 residues. The germline V gene encodes CDR1 KGHSH and CDR2 LQKENI. The CDR3 DNA reads as TGTGCCAGCTCACCAGCGGAACAGGCCTATGGCTACACCTTC. Translated, it gives CASSPAEQAYGYTF.

The chain is built from TRBV6-6 and TRBJ1-5; 10 bases are a match to TRBD1. Germline loops: CDR1 MNHNY, CDR2 SVGAGI (reference sequence). The CDR3 has 15 residues. Losses at the gene ends were 1 base for V and 7 bases for J; bases not matched to a gene: 4. CDR3: CASSYYGTGEQPQHF. In DNA, the CDR3 is TGTGCCAGCAGTTACTACGGGACAGGGGAACAGCCCCAGCATTTT.

This clone was found once. The chain combines TRBV30 with TRBJ2-7; TRBD2 is a possible D gene (6 bases). The CDR3 runs 15 residues. The germline V gene encodes CDR1 GTSNPN and CDR2 SVGIG (reference sequence). Trimming cost V 1 base and J 0 bases, with 13 bases left between them. The CDR3 DNA is TGTGCCTGGAGTGACCCCAGCGGGCCCTCCTACGAGCAGTACTTC. Its translation: CAWSDPSGPSYEQYF.

The rearrangement links TRBV5-1 to TRBJ2-7; D not resolved. Trimming removed 5 bases from V and 1 base from J, with 4 bases in between. The CDR3 is made up of 11 amino acids. From germline, CDR1 is SGHRS and CDR2 YFSETQ. The DNA for the CDR3 is TGCGCCAGCAGGGGATCCTACGAGCAGTACTTC. It yields the protein CASRGSYEQYF.